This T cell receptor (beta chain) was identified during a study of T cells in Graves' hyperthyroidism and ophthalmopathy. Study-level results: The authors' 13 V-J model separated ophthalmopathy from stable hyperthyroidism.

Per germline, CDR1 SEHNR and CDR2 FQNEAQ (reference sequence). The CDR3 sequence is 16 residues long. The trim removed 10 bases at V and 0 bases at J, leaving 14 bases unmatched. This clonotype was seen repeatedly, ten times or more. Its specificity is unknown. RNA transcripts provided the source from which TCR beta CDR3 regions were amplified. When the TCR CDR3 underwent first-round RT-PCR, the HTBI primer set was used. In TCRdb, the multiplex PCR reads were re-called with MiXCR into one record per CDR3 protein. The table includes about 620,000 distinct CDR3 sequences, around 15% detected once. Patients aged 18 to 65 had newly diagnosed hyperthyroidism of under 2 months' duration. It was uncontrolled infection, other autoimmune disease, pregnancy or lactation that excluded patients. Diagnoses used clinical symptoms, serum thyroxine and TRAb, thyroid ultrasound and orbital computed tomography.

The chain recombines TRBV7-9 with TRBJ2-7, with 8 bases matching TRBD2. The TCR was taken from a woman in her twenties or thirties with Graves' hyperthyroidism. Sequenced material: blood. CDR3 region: CATHSLTTSASYEQYF. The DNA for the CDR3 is TGTGCCACCCATTCCCTCACGACTAGCGCCTCCTACGAGCAGTACTTC.